Reported below is one TCR beta chain. Its antigen remains unknown. Use of 60 Vbeta and 13 Jbeta primers characterized the PCR. Sequenced by immunoSEQ multiplex PCR; TCRdb stores in-frame clones only, minus some. This repertoire shows some 110,000 clones, 74% found once; its top ten account for 4.2%. Trimming removed 0 bases from V and 2 bases from J, with 8 bases in between. This CDR3 is 14 amino acids long. From germline, CDR1 is SGHNT and CDR2 YYREEE (reference sequence). The data stem from a study of cytomegalovirus exposure and HLA in healthy donors. At the level of the study: Approximately 200 million T cells yielded around 120 million unique TCR beta sequences in earlier analysis.

Study conclusions and caveats: A later analysis showed TCR association rates differing by HLA locus, peaking at DRB1 and lowest at HLA-C.

Material: PBMCs. V gene TRBV5-4 combines with J gene TRBJ2-5; D not certain. The receptor comes from a woman between 50 and 59 years old in good health and CMV-seropositive. The CDR3 DNA reads TGTGCCAGCAGCTTGGGAGGCGATCAAGAGACCCAGTACTTC. It encodes CASSLGGDQETQYF.